This record looks at one T cell receptor beta chain sequence and its context. The protocol was immunoSEQ multiplex PCR, while the TCRdb copy is restricted to in-frame clones and leaves out a portion. Of 34,000 or so clones listed, about 90% are singletons. This record belongs to a study of blood T cell repertoires in COVID-19. Study background: Sites in the United States, Italy and Spain provided acute and convalescent COVID-19 samples.

Trimming shortened V by 6 bases and J by 3 bases, and 18 bases separated the two germline ends. Germline values: CDR1 MNHEY, CDR2 SVGEGT. This CDR3 has 15 residues. The sequenced material came from peripheral blood. This receptor was taken from a man in his sixties with active COVID-19. The chain is built from TRBV6-2 or TRBV6-3 and TRBJ2-7; D might be TRBD2 (6 bases). Written as DNA, the CDR3 is TGTGCCAGCAGCCGCCTCGGGACGGGGGACTACGAGCAGTACTTC. This sequence encodes CASSRLGTGDYEQYF.